A single sample is the source of the 22 T cell receptor beta chains below, sequenced in a study of cytomegalovirus exposure and HLA in healthy donors. Vbeta (60) and Jbeta (13) primers were used in the PCR. Using immunoSEQ multiplex PCR, the repertoire was profiled, and TCRdb retains in-frame clones only, with some absent. The sample consists of about 170,000 clones, 73% of them appearing once. Sequencing input: PBMCs. The source of these receptors is a woman under 30 in good health and CMV-seropositive.

The rearrangement links TRBV6-1 to TRBJ1-1, with TRBD1 identical over 7 bases. This CDR3 contains 13 residues. The V segment lost 6 bases and the J segment 2 bases; nucleotides outside the gene matches: 3. Per germline, CDR1 MNHNS and CDR2 SASEGT. In nucleotides, the CDR3 is TGTGCCAGCAGATACAGGGGAAACACTGAAGCTTTCTTT. Protein sequence: CASRYRGNTEAFF.

CDR3 bases: TGTGCCACCAGCAGAGGGCTAGCCACAGATACGCAGTATTTT. Amino acids: CATSRGLATDTQYF. The chain links TRBV15 to TRBJ2-3, with D perhaps matching TRBD2 (5 bases). From germline, CDR1 is LNHNV and CDR2 YYDKDF (reference sequence). Deletions cut 1 base from V and 2 bases from J, with 7 bases between. CDR3 length: 14 amino acids.

The V call is TRBV5-4, the J call TRBJ2-3, with D unclear. Germline-derived CDR1 and CDR2 are SGHNT and YYREEE (reference sequence). Trimming removed 6 bases from V and 4 bases from J, with 15 bases in between. The CDR3 runs 14 residues. Written as DNA, the CDR3 is TGTGCCAGCACCATGGCCCCAGTCTCAGATACGCAGTATTTT. This gives the protein CASTMAPVSDTQYF.

The CDR3 is CASSLFGDSFYEQYF. The CDR3 DNA reads TGCGCCAGCAGCTTGTTTGGGGACAGCTTTTACGAGCAGTACTTC. The rearrangement uses TRBV5-1 and TRBJ2-7, with TRBD1 matching 7 bases. The V and J ends lost 1 base and 4 bases, in that order; junction bases with no gene match: 8. This CDR3 is 15 amino acids long. The germline CDR1 and CDR2 sequences are SGHRS and YFSETQ.

This rearrangement joins TRBV30 to TRBJ1-2, with 8 bases aligning to TRBD1. The CDR3 sequence is 12 residues long. The germline CDR1 and CDR2 sequences are GTSNPN and SVGIG (reference sequence). The V gene end was trimmed by 3 bases and the J gene end by 6 bases; junction bases not matched to a gene: 3. The CDR3 DNA follows: TGTGCCTGGAGGGGACAGGTTCATGGCTACACCTTC. Translated, it gives CAWRGQVHGYTF.

The J gene is TRBJ1-2, the V gene TRBV18; 7 bases fit TRBD1. V gave up 4 bases and J gave up 11 bases; unmatched junction bases: 4. This CDR3 is built from 11 residues. Per germline, CDR1 KGHSH and CDR2 LQKENI. The CDR3 nucleotides are TGTGCCAGCTCACACGAACAGGGGTACACCTTC. Encoded protein: CASSHEQGYTF.

The chain has TRBV7-2 and TRBJ2-7, with a weak D call TRBD2 (5 bases). Per germline, CDR1 SGHTA and CDR2 FQGNSA. The CDR3 totals 12 residues. V was trimmed by 2 bases and J by 6 bases, leaving 8 bases between them. CDR3 sequence: CASSLIGGEQYF. CDR3 in DNA: TGTGCCAGCAGCTTAATCGGAGGCGAGCAGTACTTC.

This clone has more than one count but fewer than ten. V is TRBV5-6 and J is TRBJ2-5; TRBD2 agrees at 9 bases. There are 15 residues in the CDR3. V shed 0 bases, J shed 5 bases, and the junction held 5 bases outside the gene matches. From germline, CDR1 is SGHDT and CDR2 YYEEEE. The CDR3 nucleotides read TGTGCCAGCAGCTTGGTTAGCGGGGGCGGGGAGACCCAGTACTTC. The encoded protein is CASSLVSGGGETQYF. The whole variable domain, filled in from reference TRBV5-6 and TRBJ2-5, reads DAGVTQSPTHLIKTRGQQVTLRCSPKSGHDTVSWYQQALGQGPQFIFQYYEEEERQRGNFPDRFSGHQFPNYSSELNVNALLLGDSALYLCASSLVSGGGETQYFGPGTRLLVL.

This sequence joins TRBV5-1 and TRBJ2-7; 7 bases are shared with TRBD1. Per the germline V gene, CDR1 is SGHRS and CDR2 is YFSETQ. Germline trimming cut 2 bases from V and 4 bases from J; bases unmatched to any gene: 6. The CDR3 sequence is 14 residues long. DNA of the CDR3: TGCGCCAGCAGCTTTAGACAGGGAGAATACGAGCAGTACTTC. This sequence encodes CASSFRQGEYEQYF.

The chain couples TRBV7-2 to TRBJ2-3; 12 nucleotides match TRBD2. The CDR3 is 15 amino acids. The germline gives CDR1 SGHTA, CDR2 FQGNSA. V was clipped by 6 bases and J by 6 bases; unmatched bases: 7. CDR3 amino acids: CASRKTSGGSDTQYF. CDR3 in DNA: TGTGCCAGCAGAAAGACTAGCGGGGGCTCGGATACGCAGTATTTT. The full variable domain, completed using reference TRBV7-2 and TRBJ2-3, is GAGVSQSPSNKVTEKGKDVELRCDPISGHTALYWYRQSLGQGLEFLIYFQGNSAPDKSGLPSDRFSAERTGGSVSTLTIQRTQQEDSAVYLCASRKTSGGSDTQYFGPGTRLTVL.

This clone came up once. The chain links TRBV10-3 to TRBJ1-4, with unresolved D. Trimming pared 2 bases from V and 8 bases from J, leaving 15 bases between. CDR1 is ENHRY and CDR2 is SYGVKD in the germline V gene. The CDR3 sequence is 15 residues long. CDR3 bases: TGTGCCATCAGTGAGACCGCCGGAGTCGGCGAAAAACTGTTTTTT. Translated: CAISETAGVGEKLFF.

As for this clone: One junction end disagrees with the germline gene, perhaps due to a read error. The V call is TRBV7-7, the J call TRBJ2-3; maybe TRBD2 (5 bases). The CDR3 contains 14 residues. Per germline, CDR1 SSHAT and CDR2 FNYEAQ (reference sequence). CDR3 nucleotide sequence: TGTGCTAGCAGCTTAGCGCTAAGAGGAGATACGCAGTATTTT. Its protein product is CASSLALRGDTQYF.

The gene calls are TRBV6-1 and TRBJ2-7; D possibly corresponds to TRBD1 (6 bases). The CDR3 is 13 amino acids. The V end lost 8 bases, the J end lost 1 base, and 12 bases lay between the germline ends. Germline V gives CDR1 MNHNS, CDR2 SASEGT. Written as DNA, the CDR3 is TGTGCCAGCGAAAGGGACATATCCTACGAGCAGTACTTC. It translates to CASERDISYEQYF.

The chain couples TRBV4-3 to TRBJ2-7; D may be TRBD1 (6 bases). Trimming cost V 3 bases and J 3 bases, with 18 bases left between them. Germline CDR1 reads LGHNA; CDR2 reads YSLEER. This CDR3 region has 16 residues. CDR3 in DNA: TGCGCCAGCAGCCACGATCCGGACAGATTCTACTACGAGCAGTACTTC. It encodes CASSHDPDRFYYEQYF.

The rearrangement joins TRBV4-3 to TRBJ1-6; D is unclear. Trimming shortened V by 3 bases and J by 15 bases, and 21 bases separated the two germline ends. The CDR3 is 15 residues long. Germline lookup yields CDR1 LGHNA and CDR2 YSLEER. The CDR3 protein is CASSHGSGPGTGLHF. The DNA of the CDR3 is TGCGCCAGCAGCCATGGGTCCGGACCGGGAACTGGCCTCCACTTT.

The chain is built from TRBV4-1 and TRBJ2-3; 8 nucleotides match TRBD2. V lost 1 base and J lost 2; bases outside the gene matches: 5. CDR3 length: 16 residues. Germline V gene data show CDR1 as MGHRA and CDR2 as YSYEKL. The CDR3 reads CASSQGRGGTTDTQYF. CDR3 nucleotide sequence: TGCGCCAGCAGCCAAGGACGGGGGGGCACCACAGATACGCAGTATTTT.

This clone was detected a few times. The chain uses TRBV18 and TRBJ2-7; no reliable D call. This CDR3 region has 13 residues. V was pared by 3 bases and J by 0 bases, with 6 bases between. CDR1 is KGHSH and CDR2 is LQKENI in the germline V gene. The CDR3 sequence is CASSPLSSYEQYF. CDR3 DNA: TGTGCCAGCTCACCTCTGAGCTCCTACGAGCAGTACTTC.

The J gene is TRBJ1-2, the V gene TRBV18; no definite D call. V was shortened by 2 bases and J by 3 bases, with 16 bases between the two germline ends. CDR1 is KGHSH, CDR2 LQKENI, per germline. The length of the CDR3 is 16 residues. The CDR3 region is CASSPSHWPDYYGYTF. The CDR3 DNA reads TGTGCCAGCTCACCAAGTCATTGGCCTGACTACTATGGCTACACCTTC. The complete variable domain, with remaining parts taken from reference TRBV18 and TRBJ1-2, reads NAGVMQNPRHLVRRRGQEARLRCSPMKGHSHVYWYRQLPEEGLKFMVYLQKENIIDESGMPKERFSAEFPKEGPSILRIQQVVRGDSAAYFCASSPSHWPDYYGYTFGSGTRLTVV.

The sample holds a few counts of this clone. This chain uses TRBV7-8 with TRBJ2-2, with TRBD2 matching over 10 bases. Germline V gives CDR1 SGHVS, CDR2 FQNEAQ. The CDR3 sequence is 17 residues long. Unmatched junction bases numbered 7, after V lost 1 base and J lost 5 bases. CDR3 loop: CASSLGWLAGVTGELFF. As DNA, the CDR3 is TGTGCCAGCAGCTTAGGTTGGCTAGCGGGGGTGACCGGGGAGCTGTTTTTT.

This clone was counted between two and nine times. Other DNA sequences in this sample translate to the same CDR3. This chain connects TRBV4-3 to TRBJ2-7; TRBD2 matches at 11 bases. Germline CDR1 reads LGHNA; CDR2 reads YSLEER. The CDR3 runs to 15 residues. Trimming took 0 bases from V and 4 from J; bases not matched to a gene: 2. CDR3 nucleotide sequence: TGCGCCAGCAGCCAAGACCCTAGCGGGGGGTACGAGCAGTACTTC. Translating gives CASSQDPSGGYEQYF.

The genes are TRBV7-9 and TRBJ2-5; 13 nucleotides agree with TRBD2. The CDR3 is made up of 17 amino acids. Per the germline V gene, CDR1 is SEHNR and CDR2 is FQNEAQ (reference sequence). V shed 3 bases, J shed 4 bases, and the junction held 8 bases outside the gene matches. CDR3 loop: CASSLRTSGGPGETQYF. The CDR3 DNA reads as TGTGCCAGCAGCTTGAGGACTAGCGGGGGCCCGGGAGAGACCCAGTACTTC.

Regarding this clone: With only one base between it and a far larger clone, this is likely a read error. V is TRBV5-1 and J is TRBJ1-1; no firm D call. Germline V gene data show CDR1 as SGHRS and CDR2 as YFSETQ. The ends were cut back, 2 bases at V and 3 bases at J, with 20 bases in the middle. The CDR3 length is 17 residues. This CDR3 is CASSLDPLEGGDTEAFF. The CDR3 DNA reads as TGCGCCAGCAGCTTAGACCCCTTAGAGGGTGGGGACACTGAAGCTTTCTTT.